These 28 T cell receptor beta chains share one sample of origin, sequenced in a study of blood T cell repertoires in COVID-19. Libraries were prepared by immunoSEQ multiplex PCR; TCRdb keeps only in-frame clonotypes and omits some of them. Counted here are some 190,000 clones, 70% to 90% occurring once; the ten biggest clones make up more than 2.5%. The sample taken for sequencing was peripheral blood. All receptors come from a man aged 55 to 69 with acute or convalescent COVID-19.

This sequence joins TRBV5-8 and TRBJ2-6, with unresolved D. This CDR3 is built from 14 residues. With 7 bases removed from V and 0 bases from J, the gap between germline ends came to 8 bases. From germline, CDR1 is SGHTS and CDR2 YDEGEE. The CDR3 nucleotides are TGTGCCAGCCCCCCTATCTCTGGGGCCAACGTCCTGACTTTC. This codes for CASPPISGANVLTF.

The CDR3 reads CASSPRTGKETQYF. In nucleotides, the CDR3 is TGTGCCAGCAGTCCGAGGACAGGAAAAGAGACCCAGTACTTC. The chain carries TRBV27 and TRBJ2-5; 7 nucleotides match TRBD1. The CDR3 covers 14 residues. Germline V gene sequence: CDR1 MNHEY, CDR2 SMNVEV (reference sequence). J gave up 3 bases and V 5 bases, and 6 bases lay outside the gene matches.

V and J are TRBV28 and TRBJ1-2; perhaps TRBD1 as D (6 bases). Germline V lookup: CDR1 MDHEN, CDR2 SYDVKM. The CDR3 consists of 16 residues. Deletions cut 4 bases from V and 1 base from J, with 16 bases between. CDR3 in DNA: TGTGCCAGCAGTTCACCTGGACAGTCGCTTAACTATGGCTACACCTTC. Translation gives CASSSPGQSLNYGYTF.

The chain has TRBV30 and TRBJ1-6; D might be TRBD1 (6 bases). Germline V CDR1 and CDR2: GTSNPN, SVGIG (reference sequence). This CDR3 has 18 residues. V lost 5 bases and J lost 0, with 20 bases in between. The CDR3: CAWGSDRTSSSYNSPLHF. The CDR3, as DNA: TGTGCCTGGGGCTCGGACAGAACGTCAAGCTCCTATAATTCACCCCTCCACTTT.

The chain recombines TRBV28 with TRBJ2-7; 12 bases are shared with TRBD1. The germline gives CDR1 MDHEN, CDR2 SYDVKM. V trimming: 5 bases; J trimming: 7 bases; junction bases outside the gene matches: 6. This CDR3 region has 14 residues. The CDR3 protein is CASSMGQGAREQYF. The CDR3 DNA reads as TGTGCCAGCAGTATGGGACAGGGGGCGCGGGAGCAGTACTTC.

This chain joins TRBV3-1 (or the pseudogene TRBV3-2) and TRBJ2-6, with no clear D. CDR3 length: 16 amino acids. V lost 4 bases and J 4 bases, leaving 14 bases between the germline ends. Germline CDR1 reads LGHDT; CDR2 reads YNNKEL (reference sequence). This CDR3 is CASSPFSGSGANVLTF. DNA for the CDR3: TGTGCCAGCAGCCCCTTTTCGGGTTCCGGGGCCAACGTCCTGACTTTC.

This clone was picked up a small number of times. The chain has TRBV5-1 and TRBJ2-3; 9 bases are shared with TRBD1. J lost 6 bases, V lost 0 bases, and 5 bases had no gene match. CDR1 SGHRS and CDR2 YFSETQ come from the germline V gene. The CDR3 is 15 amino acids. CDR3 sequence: CASSLGQGVWDTQYF. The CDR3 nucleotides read TGCGCCAGCAGCTTGGGACAGGGGGTGTGGGATACGCAGTATTTT.

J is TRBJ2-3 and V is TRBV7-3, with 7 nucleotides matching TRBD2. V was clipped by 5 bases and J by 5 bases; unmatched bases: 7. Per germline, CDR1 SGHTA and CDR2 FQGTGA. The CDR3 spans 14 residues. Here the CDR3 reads CASSPAGSVDTQYF. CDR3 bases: TGTGCCAGCAGCCCAGCGGGATCGGTAGATACGCAGTATTTT.

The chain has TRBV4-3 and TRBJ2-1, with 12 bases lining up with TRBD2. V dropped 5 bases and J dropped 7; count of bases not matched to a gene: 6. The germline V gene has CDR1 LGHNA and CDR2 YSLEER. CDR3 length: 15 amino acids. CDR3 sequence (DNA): TGCGCCAGCAGCTTCGGAACTAGCGGGAGGAATGAGCAGTTCTTC. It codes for CASSFGTSGRNEQFF.

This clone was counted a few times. CDR3 amino acids: CASSEQLETQYF. CDR3 DNA: TGTGCCAGCAGTGAACAGTTAGAGACCCAGTACTTC. The chain uses TRBV6-1 and TRBJ2-5; D is undetermined. Germline V gives CDR1 MNHNS, CDR2 SASEGT. Trimming pared 2 bases from V and 4 bases from J, leaving 5 bases between. CDR3 size: 12 residues.

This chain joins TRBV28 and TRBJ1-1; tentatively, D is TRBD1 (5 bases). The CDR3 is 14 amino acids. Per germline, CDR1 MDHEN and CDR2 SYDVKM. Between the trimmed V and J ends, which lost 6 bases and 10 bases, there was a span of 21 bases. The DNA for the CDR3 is TGTGCCAGCAGCAGCTTTGGACTGGGGGGAAGAGCTTTCTTT. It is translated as CASSSFGLGGRAFF.

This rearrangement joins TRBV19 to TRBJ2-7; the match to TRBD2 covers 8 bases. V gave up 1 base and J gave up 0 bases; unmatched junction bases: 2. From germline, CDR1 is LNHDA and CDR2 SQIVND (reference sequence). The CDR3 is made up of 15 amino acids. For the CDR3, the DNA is TGTGCCAGTAGTATAGCTAGCGGGCCCTCCTACGAGCAGTACTTC. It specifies CASSIASGPSYEQYF.

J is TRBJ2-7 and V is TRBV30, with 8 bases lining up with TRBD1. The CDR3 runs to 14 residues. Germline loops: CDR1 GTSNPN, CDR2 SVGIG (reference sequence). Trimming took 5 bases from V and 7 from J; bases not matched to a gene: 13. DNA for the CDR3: TGTGCCTGGGCCCCCGGGGAGACAGGGGTGGAGCAGTACTTC. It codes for CAWAPGETGVEQYF.

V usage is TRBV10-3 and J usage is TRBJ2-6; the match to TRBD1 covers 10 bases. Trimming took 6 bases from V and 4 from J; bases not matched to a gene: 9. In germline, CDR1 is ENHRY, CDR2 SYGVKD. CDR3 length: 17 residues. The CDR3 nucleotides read TGTGCCATCAGGAGGACAGGGGGGATTCTGGGGGCCAACGTCCTGACTTTC. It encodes CAIRRTGGILGANVLTF.

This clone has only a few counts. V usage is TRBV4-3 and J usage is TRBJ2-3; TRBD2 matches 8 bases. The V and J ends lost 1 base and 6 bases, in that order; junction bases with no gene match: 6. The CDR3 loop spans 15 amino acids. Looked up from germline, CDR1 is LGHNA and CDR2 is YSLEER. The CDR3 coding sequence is TGCGCCAGCAGCCAAGGGGCGGGAGGCTGGGATACGCAGTATTTT. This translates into CASSQGAGGWDTQYF.

The CDR3 region has the DNA TGTGCCTGGAGCACACGGGCTCGGGAAGGCTACACCTTC. Its translation is CAWSTRAREGYTF. V gene TRBV30 combines with J gene TRBJ1-2; D not certain. CDR1 is GTSNPN and CDR2 is SVGIG in the germline V gene (reference sequence). Trimming took 3 bases from V and 8 from J, leaving 16 bases between them. The CDR3 is made up of 13 amino acids.

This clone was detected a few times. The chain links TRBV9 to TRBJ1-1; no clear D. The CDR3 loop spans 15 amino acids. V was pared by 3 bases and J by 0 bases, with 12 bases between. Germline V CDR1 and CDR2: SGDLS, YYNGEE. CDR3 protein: CASSDGRPLNTEAFF. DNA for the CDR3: TGTGCCAGCAGCGACGGGAGGCCTCTGAACACTGAAGCTTTCTTT.

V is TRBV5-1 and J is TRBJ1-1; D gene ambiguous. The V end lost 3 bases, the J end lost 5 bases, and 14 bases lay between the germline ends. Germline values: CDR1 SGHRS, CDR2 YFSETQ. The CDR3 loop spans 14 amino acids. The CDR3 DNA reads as TGCGCCAGCAGCTCGATGGGGTCGGGAACTGAAGCTTTCTTT. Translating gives CASSSMGSGTEAFF.

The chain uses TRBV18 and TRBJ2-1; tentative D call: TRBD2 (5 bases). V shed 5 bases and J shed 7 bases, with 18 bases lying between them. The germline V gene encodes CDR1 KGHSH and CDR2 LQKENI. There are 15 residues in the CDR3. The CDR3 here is CASSSSEVPLNEQFF. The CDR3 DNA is TGTGCCAGCTCATCTTCGGAGGTCCCCCTAAATGAGCAGTTCTTC.

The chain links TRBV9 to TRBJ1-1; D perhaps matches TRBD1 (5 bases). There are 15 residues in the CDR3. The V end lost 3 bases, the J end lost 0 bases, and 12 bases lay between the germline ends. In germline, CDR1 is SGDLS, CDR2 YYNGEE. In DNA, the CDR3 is TGTGCCAGCAGCGCAACGGGGGGGATGAACACTGAAGCTTTCTTT. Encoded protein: CASSATGGMNTEAFF. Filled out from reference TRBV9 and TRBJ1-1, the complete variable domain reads DSGVTQTPKHLITATGQRVTLRCSPRSGDLSVYWYQQSLDQGLQFLIQYYNGEERAKGNILERFSAQQFPDLHSELNLSSLELGDSALYFCASSATGGMNTEAFFGQGTRLTVV.

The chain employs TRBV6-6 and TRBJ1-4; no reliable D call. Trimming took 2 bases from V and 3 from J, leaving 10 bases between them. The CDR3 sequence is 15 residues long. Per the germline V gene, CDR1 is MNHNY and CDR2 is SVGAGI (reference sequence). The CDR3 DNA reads TGTGCCAGCAGTTACCGGGGAGGCCCTAATGAAAAACTGTTTTTT. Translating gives CASSYRGGPNEKLFF.

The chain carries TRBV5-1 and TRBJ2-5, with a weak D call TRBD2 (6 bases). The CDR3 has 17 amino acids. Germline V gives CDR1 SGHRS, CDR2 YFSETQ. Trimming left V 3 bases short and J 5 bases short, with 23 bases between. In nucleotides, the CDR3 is TGCGCCAGCAGCTCTACGGGGGTTCGACGCTCCTGGGAGACCCAGTACTTC. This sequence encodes CASSSTGVRRSWETQYF.

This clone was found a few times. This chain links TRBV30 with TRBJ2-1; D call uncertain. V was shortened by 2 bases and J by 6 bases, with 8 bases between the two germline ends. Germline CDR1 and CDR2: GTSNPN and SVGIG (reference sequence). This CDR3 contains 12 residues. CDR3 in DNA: TGTGCCTGGAGTACCGACTTCAATGAGCAGTTCTTC. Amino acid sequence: CAWSTDFNEQFF.

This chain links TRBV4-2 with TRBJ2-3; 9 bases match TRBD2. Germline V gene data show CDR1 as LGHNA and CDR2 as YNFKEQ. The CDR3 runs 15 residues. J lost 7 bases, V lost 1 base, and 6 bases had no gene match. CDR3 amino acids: CASSQAGTSQNTQYF. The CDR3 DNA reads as TGTGCCAGCAGCCAAGCCGGGACTAGCCAAAATACGCAGTATTTT.

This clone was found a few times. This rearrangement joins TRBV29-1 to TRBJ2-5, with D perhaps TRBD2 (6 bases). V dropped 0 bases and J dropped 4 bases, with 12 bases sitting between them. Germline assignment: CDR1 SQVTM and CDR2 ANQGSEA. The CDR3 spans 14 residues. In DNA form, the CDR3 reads TGCAGCGTTGAAGATCATGGGGGGATAGAGACCCAGTACTTC. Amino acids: CSVEDHGGIETQYF.

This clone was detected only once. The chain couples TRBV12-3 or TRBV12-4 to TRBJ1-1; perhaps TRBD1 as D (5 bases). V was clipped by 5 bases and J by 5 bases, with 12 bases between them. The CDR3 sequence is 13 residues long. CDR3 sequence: CASSPYRLTEAFF. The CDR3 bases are TGTGCCAGCAGTCCTTACAGGTTAACTGAAGCTTTCTTT.

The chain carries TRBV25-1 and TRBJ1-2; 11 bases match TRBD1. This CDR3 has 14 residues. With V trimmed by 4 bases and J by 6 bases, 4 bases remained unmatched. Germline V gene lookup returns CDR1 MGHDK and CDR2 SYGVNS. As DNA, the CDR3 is TGTGCCAGCAGTGCGGACAGGGGGCTAAATGGCTACACCTTC. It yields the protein CASSADRGLNGYTF.

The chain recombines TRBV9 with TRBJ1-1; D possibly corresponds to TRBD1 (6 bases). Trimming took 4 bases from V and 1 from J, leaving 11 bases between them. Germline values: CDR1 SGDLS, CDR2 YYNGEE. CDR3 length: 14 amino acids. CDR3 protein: CASSTRDTNTEAFF. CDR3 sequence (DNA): TGTGCCAGCAGCACCCGGGACACGAACACTGAAGCTTTCTTT.